These 19 T cell receptor beta chains share one sample of origin, sequenced in a study of T cell responses to AZD1222 COVID-19 vaccine. TCRdb's table, derived via immunoSEQ multiplex PCR, lists solely in-frame clones and lacks some. Found here are 150,000 to 200,000 clones, around 90% of them singletons; the top ten hold 1.1%. Material: peripheral blood, obtained 28 days after the second AZD1222 dose. The receptors derive from an adult who received the AZD1222 COVID-19 vaccine.

V usage is TRBV10-3 and J usage is TRBJ1-1; D might be TRBD1 (5 bases). The V gene's germline CDR1 is ENHRY and CDR2 SYGVKD. V was clipped by 11 bases and J by 6 bases, with 22 bases between them. The CDR3 extends over 14 amino acids. CDR3: CAATRDGYPPEAFF. CDR3 DNA: TGTGCCGCCACCCGGGACGGCTATCCGCCTGAAGCTTTCTTT.

This sequence joins TRBV9 and TRBJ2-1, with 7 positions matching TRBD2. Trimming cost V 3 bases and J 4 bases; bases outside gene matches: 7. CDR1 is SGDLS, CDR2 YYNGEE, per germline. The CDR3 totals 15 residues. The CDR3 region is CASSETGTTYNEQFF. In DNA form, the CDR3 reads TGTGCCAGCAGCGAAACCGGGACTACATACAATGAGCAGTTCTTC.

V and J are TRBV18 and TRBJ1-1; D is perhaps TRBD1 (6 bases). Trimming pared 5 bases from V and 5 bases from J, leaving 18 bases between. The CDR3 is 15 residues long. The germline V gene encodes CDR1 KGHSH and CDR2 LQKENI. The CDR3 DNA sequence: TGTGCCAGCTCATCCAAGGGGGGGCCCAGAACTGAAGCTTTCTTT. Translated: CASSSKGGPRTEAFF.

The chain joins TRBV7-2 to TRBJ2-1; possibly TRBD1 or TRBD2 for D (5 bases each). This CDR3 has 15 amino acids. In germline, CDR1 is SGHTA, CDR2 FQGNSA. Trimming removed 2 bases from V and 10 bases from J, with 18 bases in between. The CDR3 region is CASSLRARGVEEQFF. DNA of the CDR3: TGTGCCAGCAGCTTAAGGGCTAGAGGGGTGGAGGAGCAGTTCTTC.

The chain links TRBV3-1 (or the pseudogene TRBV3-2) to TRBJ1-1; tentative D call: TRBD1 (5 bases). V dropped 5 bases and J dropped 6 bases, with 13 bases sitting between them. The CDR3 consists of 13 residues. Germline lookup yields CDR1 LGHDT and CDR2 YNNKEL (reference sequence). The CDR3: CASSARGDSEAFF. CDR3 nucleotide sequence: TGTGCCAGCAGCGCCCGAGGGGACTCTGAAGCTTTCTTT.

This clone was detected a few times. The chain is built from TRBV18 and TRBJ1-2; D perhaps matches TRBD1 (5 bases). CDR1 and CDR2 (germline): KGHSH, LQKENI. The CDR3 spans 16 residues. V was pared by 0 bases and J by 4 bases, with 15 bases between. The CDR3 nucleotides read TGTGCCAGCTCACCACCTGAGGGATACGGGGGCTATGGCTACACCTTC. It codes for CASSPPEGYGGYGYTF.

The rearrangement joins TRBV7-2 to TRBJ2-1, with a possible D match to TRBD1 (7 bases). V dropped 5 bases and J dropped 5 bases, with 13 bases sitting between them. This CDR3 has 14 residues. Germline V gene sequence: CDR1 SGHTA, CDR2 FQGNSA. The CDR3 region is CASSLVRGDNEQFF. CDR3 DNA sequence: TGTGCCAGCAGCCTAGTCAGGGGGGACAATGAGCAGTTCTTC. Using reference TRBV7-2 and TRBJ2-1 for the parts outside the CDR3, the full variable domain is GAGVSQSPSNKVTEKGKDVELRCDPISGHTALYWYRQSLGQGLEFLIYFQGNSAPDKSGLPSDRFSAERTGGSVSTLTIQRTQQEDSAVYLCASSLVRGDNEQFFGPGTRLTVL.

The gene calls are TRBV5-6 and TRBJ2-2; D is undetermined. In germline, CDR1 is SGHDT, CDR2 YYEEEE. The CDR3 loop spans 13 amino acids. V was pared by 0 bases and J by 6 bases, with 6 bases between. CDR3 nucleotide sequence: TGTGCCAGCAGCTTGGGGGCGTCCGGGGAGCTGTTTTTT. Amino acid sequence: CASSLGASGELFF.

The chain has TRBV10-2 and TRBJ1-6; a weak D match, TRBD1 (6 bases). CDR3 length equals 14 residues. The germline gives CDR1 WSHSY, CDR2 SAAADI. V was cut by 4 bases and J by 4 bases, with 8 bases left in between. CDR3 amino acids: CASSGTGYNSPLHF. The CDR3 DNA reads TGCGCCAGCAGTGGAACAGGGTATAATTCACCCCTCCACTTT.

The genes are TRBV5-1 and TRBJ1-1; tentatively, D is TRBD1 (5 bases). Germline values: CDR1 SGHRS, CDR2 YFSETQ. V lost 1 base and J 1 base, leaving 14 bases between the germline ends. The CDR3 sequence is 16 residues long. CDR3 coding DNA: TGCGCCAGCAGCTTGATCGTGAGACAGAAGAACACTGAAGCTTTCTTT. Residues: CASSLIVRQKNTEAFF.

The chain couples TRBV19 to TRBJ1-1; D unresolved. The CDR3 loop spans 13 amino acids. The germline gives CDR1 LNHDA, CDR2 SQIVND (reference sequence). V was clipped by 3 bases and J by 8 bases, with 13 bases between them. The CDR3 coding sequence is TGTGCCAGTAGTATTGTATCCGGCCGGGAAGCTTTCTTT. Its protein is CASSIVSGREAFF. The full variable domain, rest sourced from reference TRBV19 and TRBJ1-1, is DGGITQSPKYLFRKEGQNVTLSCEQNLNHDAMYWYRQDPGQGLRLIYYSQIVNDFQKGDIAEGYSVSREKKESFPLTVTSAQKNPTAFYLCASSIVSGREAFFGQGTRLTVV.

The chain joins TRBV19 to TRBJ1-1; D might be TRBD1 (6 bases). The CDR3 consists of 11 residues. Germline V gene lookup returns CDR1 LNHDA and CDR2 SQIVND (reference sequence). The germline V and J ends were trimmed by 7 bases and 7 bases, with 10 bases remaining between them. CDR3: CASTDSGEAFF. As DNA, the CDR3 is TGTGCCAGTACGGACAGCGGTGAAGCTTTCTTT.

The genes are TRBV6-6 and TRBJ2-7; D is uncertain. V gave up 6 bases and J gave up 3 bases, with 21 bases separating them. This CDR3 is built from 16 residues. Germline CDR1 MNHNY, CDR2 SVGAGI (reference sequence). Written as DNA, the CDR3 is TGTGCCAGCAGCTACAGTTACAGCGCCCCGGACTACGAGCAGTACTTC. It codes for CASSYSYSAPDYEQYF.

This chain uses TRBV29-1 with TRBJ1-2; the match to TRBD1 covers 7 bases. The germline V gene encodes CDR1 SQVTM and CDR2 ANQGSEA. The CDR3 is 14 amino acids. V lost 3 bases, J lost 4 bases, and 8 bases stayed unmatched. CDR3 residues: CSVEWQGDVYGYTF. In DNA form, the CDR3 reads TGCAGCGTTGAGTGGCAGGGGGATGTCTATGGCTACACCTTC.

The rearrangement joins TRBV21-1 to TRBJ1-3; the table names TRBD1, a call not compared with the DNA. TRBV21-1 is designated a pseudogene. There are 16 residues in the CDR3. The CDR3 reads CASSKAHNKTGNTIYF. The CDR3 region has the DNA TGTGCCAGCAGCAAAGCGCATAACAAAACCGGAAACACCATATATTTT.

In DNA, the CDR3 is TGTGCCAGCAGCTTCCTCTCACCACGGACAGGCGGGAATTACGGCTACACCTTC. This sequence encodes CASSFLSPRTGGNYGYTF. The chain joins TRBV13 to TRBJ1-2; 7 bases map to TRBD1. V shed 3 bases and J 8 bases; nucleotides not matched to a gene: 21. Germline lookup yields CDR1 PRHDT and CDR2 FYEKMQ (reference sequence). CDR3 size: 18 residues.

The chain combines TRBV24-1 with TRBJ2-3, with D uncertain. From germline, CDR1 is KGHDR and CDR2 SFDVKD. Trimming shortened V by 2 bases and J by 5 bases, and 4 bases separated the two germline ends. The CDR3 is made up of 12 amino acids. The CDR3 nucleotides read TGTGCCACCAGTGATTCTGGAGATACGCAGTATTTT. It codes for CATSDSGDTQYF.

This clone has just one count. This rearrangement joins TRBV2 to TRBJ1-1; D unresolved. The CDR3 spans 14 residues. Germline V lookup: CDR1 SNHLY, CDR2 FYNNEI. V lost 5 bases to trimming and J lost 2 bases, with 12 bases between them. CDR3 sequence reads: CASSPRRDNTEAFF. CDR3 DNA sequence: TGTGCCAGCAGTCCGAGAAGGGATAACACTGAAGCTTTCTTT.

The chain recombines TRBV7-2 with TRBJ1-2; D is undetermined. There are 14 residues in the CDR3. In germline, CDR1 is SGHTA, CDR2 FQGNSA. With 3 bases removed from V and 0 bases from J, the gap between germline ends came to 8 bases. The CDR3 protein is CASSLRTANYGYTF. Here the CDR3 DNA reads TGTGCCAGCAGCTTGCGTACTGCTAACTATGGCTACACCTTC.